This entry concerns a single T cell receptor (beta chain). CDR1 and CDR2 from the germline V gene are MNHEY and SMNVEV (reference sequence). The trim removed 3 bases at V and 4 bases at J, leaving 5 bases unmatched. The CDR3 spans 14 residues. This record belongs to a study of blood T cell repertoires in COVID-19. About the research overall: Samples of COVID-19 (acute and convalescent) were obtained from the United States, Italy and Spain. Nucleic acid was either cDNA or gDNA, and it came from T cells, B-cell-depleted T cells, or PBMCs.

Clones were read by immunoSEQ multiplex PCR, and TCRdb kept only the in-frame ones, dropping some. The sample records fewer than 120,000 clones, about 85% being singletons. The chain carries TRBV27 and TRBJ1-1; TRBD1 matches at 7 bases. The source is a human donor in a cohort sampled during active COVID-19. The sample consisted of peripheral blood. CDR3 protein: CASSLRGRRTEAFF. The CDR3 DNA reads as TGTGCCAGCAGTTTGAGGGGGCGCCGCACTGAAGCTTTCTTT.